The T cell receptor beta chain described here comes from a study of response to subunit inactivated influenza vaccine. This clonotype appeared a few times. TCRdb passed the RT-PCR reads through MiXCR, listing each CDR3 protein once. The sample has about 780,000 distinct CDR3 sequences; less than 20% are singletons. Germline V CDR1 and CDR2: LGHNA, YSLEER. V was clipped by 3 bases and J by 1 base, with 12 bases between them. The CDR3 covers 16 residues. The TCR was taken from a man in his forties or fifties who received an inactivated influenza vaccine. The source material was PBMCs from blood, sampled around 5 days after vaccination. The V call is TRBV4-3, the J call TRBJ2-2; no firm D call. For the CDR3, the DNA is TGCGCCAGCAGCCATGGGGTCGGTCTGAACACCGGGGAGCTGTTTTTT. Its translation is CASSHGVGLNTGELFF.